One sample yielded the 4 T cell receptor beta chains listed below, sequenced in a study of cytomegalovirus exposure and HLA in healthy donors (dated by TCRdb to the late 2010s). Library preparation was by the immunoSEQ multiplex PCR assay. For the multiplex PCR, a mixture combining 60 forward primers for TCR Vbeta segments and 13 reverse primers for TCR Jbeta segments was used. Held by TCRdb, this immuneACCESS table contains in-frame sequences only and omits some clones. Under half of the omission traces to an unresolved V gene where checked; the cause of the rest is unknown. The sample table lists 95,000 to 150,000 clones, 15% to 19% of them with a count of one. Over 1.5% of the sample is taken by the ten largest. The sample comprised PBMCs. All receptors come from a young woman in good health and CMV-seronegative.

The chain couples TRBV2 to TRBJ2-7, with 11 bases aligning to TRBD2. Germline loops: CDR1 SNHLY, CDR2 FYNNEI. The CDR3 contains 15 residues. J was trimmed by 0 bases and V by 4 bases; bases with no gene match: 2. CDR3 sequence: CASSAGTSGSYEQYF. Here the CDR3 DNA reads TGTGCCAGCAGTGCCGGGACTAGCGGCTCCTACGAGCAGTACTTC.

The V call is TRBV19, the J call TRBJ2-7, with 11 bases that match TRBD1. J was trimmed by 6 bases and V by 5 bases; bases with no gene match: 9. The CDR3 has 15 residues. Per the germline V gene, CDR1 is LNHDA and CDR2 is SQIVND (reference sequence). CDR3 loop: CASSLRDRGSGEQYF. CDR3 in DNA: TGTGCCAGTAGTCTCCGGGACAGGGGGAGCGGCGAGCAGTACTTC.

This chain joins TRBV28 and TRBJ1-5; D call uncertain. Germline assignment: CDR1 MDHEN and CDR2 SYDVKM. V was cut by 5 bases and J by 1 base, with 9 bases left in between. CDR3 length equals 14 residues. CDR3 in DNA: TGTGCCAGCAGTACGCGCCCCAGCAATCAGCCCCAGCATTTT. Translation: CASSTRPSNQPQHF.

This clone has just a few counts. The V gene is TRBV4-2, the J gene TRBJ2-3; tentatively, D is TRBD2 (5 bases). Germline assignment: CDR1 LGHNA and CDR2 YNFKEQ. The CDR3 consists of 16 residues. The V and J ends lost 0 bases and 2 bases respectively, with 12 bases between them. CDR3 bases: TGTGCCAGCAGCCAAGATCGGGGTAGCGCCACAGATACGCAGTATTTT. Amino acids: CASSQDRGSATDTQYF.